This TCR beta chain was captured in a study of blood T cell repertoires in COVID-19. The method was immunoSEQ multiplex PCR; TCRdb's version includes in-frame clones alone and lacks a portion of them. The table records about 240,000 clones, roughly 82% of them present only once. V lost 5 bases to trimming and J lost 4 bases; unmatched junction nucleotides: 9. Per the germline V gene, CDR1 is WNHNN and CDR2 is SYGVQD (reference sequence). The CDR3 consists of 16 residues. The source material was peripheral blood. The source is a man older than 75 with acute or convalescent COVID-19. J is TRBJ2-1 and V is TRBV10-1; TRBD1 aligns across 9 bases. CDR3: CASSPGQGASYNEQFF. CDR3 in DNA: TGCGCCAGCAGTCCGGGACAGGGTGCGTCTTACAATGAGCAGTTCTTC.